This entry is about one T cell receptor (beta chain). Its antigen has not been determined. No base quality values were provided; no much bigger clone lies one nucleotide off. The sample comes from a study of blood T cells in healthy people across ages (dated by TCRdb to between 2015 and 2017). General notes on the study: In model experiments, template switching captured about one uniquely barcoded TCR beta cDNA molecule for every two T cells. Donors were grouped into four age groups: young (average 16 years), middle-aged (39), aged (around 60) and long-lived (about 82). Using deep sequencing normalized with unique cDNA molecular identifiers, the study measured how TCR beta repertoire diversity changes with age. For two donors (one aged 18 to 29 and one aged 80 or older), the study analyzed two additional independent replicas of 1 million unique cDNA reads from the same blood draw.

The donors were roughly 38 Caucasian individuals from Russia, aged roughly 6 to 95 years, who were systemically healthy. Each donor gave 8 to 10 milliliters of peripheral blood, drawn into EDTA-treated Vacutainer tubes. Ficoll-Paque density-gradient centrifugation was used to isolate PBMCs, with at least 7 million per sample. Trizol reagent was used to extract total RNA from PBMCs, with at least 6 micrograms per sample. The percentages of naive CD45RAhigh/CD27high T cells were determined by flow cytometry on a PBMC aliquot from every donor. Points the paper makes about the study in general: Bulk unsorted PBMC profiling prevented conclusive comparison of naive and antigen-experienced compartments. There was a strong correlation between observed TCR beta diversity and the percentage of naive T cells measured by flow cytometry. Observed TCR beta diversity per million T cells fell roughly linearly with age, and a significant reduction was already apparent by age roughly 40. Estimates of total diversity from one million sequenced T cells were regarded as lower bounds and underestimates. Donor CMV infection status was unknown, potentially confounding age-related changes in expanded clonotypes. Compared with the aged group, the long-lived group had more naive CD4+ T cells, fewer expanded clones and increased TCR diversity, suggesting age selection.

CDR1 and CDR2, per the germline V gene, are SQVTM and ANQGSEA. V is cut back by 7 bases and J by 4 bases, with 9 bases in the junction unmatched. Inclusive of the bounding cysteine and phenylalanine, the CDR3 is 13 residues long. The kept DNA is CDR3 alone, 39 bases in frame from the first base. Library construction relied on 5' RACE. The run used an Illumina HiSeq 2500. A second PCR of about 6 to 11 cycles was performed with a sample-barcoded 5' primer and a J-beta primer mix. Each TCR beta cDNA molecule received a unique molecular identifier from a template-switch 5' adaptor carrying 12 random nucleotides. Each sample yielded at least 3 million CDR3-containing paired-end reads. First-strand cDNA was synthesized from all RNA with the Mint cDNA synthesis kit, primed by a TRBC-specific oligonucleotide. Following uracil-DNA glycosylase treatment, all cDNA underwent a first 18-cycle PCR with the universal primers M1SS and BC2_uni_R. Per the authors' processing: Each sample was normalized by randomly selecting 1 million high-quality reads, each carrying a distinct molecular identifier. Reads with shared molecular identifiers were discarded instead of being binned into consensus sequences. MiTCR, set to a Q25 quality threshold and the strictest error-elimination algorithm, was used for CDR3 identification, clonotype clustering and error correction. Lower-bound total TCR beta diversity was estimated with a nonparametric unseen species model using Euler transformation. TCRdb cleaned the public reads at Q25 with fastp, built clones with MiXCR and kept in-frame beta chains. Rows with a matching CDR3 protein are joined into one entry that keeps the most common DNA and genes. TCRdb assigned the V and J calls; the authors' analysis was not used. The sample has about 720,000 distinct CDR3 sequences on record, around a quarter of them singletons. In total, the top ten clones hold under 4.5% of the sample.

The sample was also reused in another study, on T cells of mothers and their children. The other study reports the following: Nine systemically healthy Caucasian individuals served as donors, namely three mothers together with their six children. cDNA synthesis used all of the extracted RNA, with 1.5 ug of RNA in each 15 ul reaction. In the second PCR, the M1S primer added sample barcodes and 2-4 random nucleotides. Over 9.5 million TCR beta CDR3 reads were obtained for each mother, and around 2.7 million reads were obtained for each child. In both related and unrelated pairs, thymic selection shapes the output of TCR recombination in a similar way, with inherited differences having only a minor effect. Normalized repertoire overlap was always found to be slightly, but never significantly, higher in related mother-child pairs than in unrelated mother-child pairs. No persistent microchimeric T cell clones were found, with a detection sensitivity of roughly 100 clones per million clonotypes. Deep NGS was used in the study to compare the TCR beta repertoires of mothers and children and to look for features that separate related mother-child pairs from unrelated individuals. Mothers averaged approximately 40 +/- 4 years of age and children averaged about 12 +/- 4 years. After adapter ligation with NEBNext reagents, the libraries were sequenced on Illumina HiSeq 2000 with 100+100 nt paired-end reads. To avoid cross-contamination, the mother libraries and the child libraries were prepared a month apart and sequenced in separate runs. For each donor, between about 500,000 and 2,200,000 distinct TCR beta clonotypes were identified. Naive TCR beta clonotypes were estimated from low-frequency clonotypes matched to each donor's FACS-determined naive share, without sorting.

Sequenced material: blood. The TCR comes from a boy younger than 18 in good health. The chain is encoded by TRBV29-1 joined to TRBJ1-1; 7 central bases correspond to TRBD1. CDR3 reads: CSDWDSQGTEAFF. The sequenced DNA is TGCAGCGACTGGGACAGCCAGGGCACTGAAGCTTTCTTT. The entire variable domain, with the stretches around the CDR3 drawn from the reference TRBV29-1 and TRBJ1-1 proteins, is SAVISQKPSRDICQRGTSLTIQCQVDSQVTMMFWYRQQPGQSLTLIATANQGSEATYESGFVIDKFPISRPNLTFSTLTVSNMSPEDSSIYLCSDWDSQGTEAFFGQGTRLTVV.